This T cell receptor (beta chain) was sequenced in a study of early T cells in non-severe SARS-CoV-2 infection. Study information: Sequenced material consisted of bulk RNA (from unsorted whole blood), and chains were unpaired.

General study results and limits: Missing private and CD4 specificities, VDJdb matching favored anti-spike CD8 responses.

The library protocol tagged individual cDNA molecules with unique molecular identifiers. Each CDR3 protein gets one entry after TCRdb re-called the 5' RACE reads with MiXCR. The data hold around 25,000 distinct CDR3 sequences, with roughly 6% observed a single time. Germline CDR1 reads SGDLS; CDR2 reads YYNGEE. V was shortened by 2 bases and J by 10 bases, with 8 bases between the two germline ends. This CDR3 has 11 amino acids. This clonotype was seen a few times. Its antigen is currently unknown. This TCR was sampled from an adult who was a healthcare worker with PCR-confirmed SARS-CoV-2 infection or an uninfected control (not recorded which). The V and J genes are TRBV9 and TRBJ2-3; D is uncertain. Specimen: whole blood. The chain's CDR3 is CASSVGGAQYF. CDR3 DNA: TGTGCCAGCAGCGTCGGTGGCGCGCAGTATTTT.